This is a list of T cell receptor beta chains from one sample in a study of Graves' ophthalmopathy and Graves' hyperthyroidism. TCRdb independently ran MiXCR on the multiplex PCR reads; one entry per CDR3 protein. The sample lists approximately 480,000 distinct CDR3 sequences, around 14% occurring once. Specimen: blood. The receptors were sampled from a woman aged 30 to 39 with Graves' ophthalmopathy. The CDR3 runs from the conserved cysteine through the conserved F or W. The order of the fields is V gene, J gene, clone size, D gene, CDR3 protein, CDR3 DNA. A D gene is named only where the DNA matches it firmly. The size of a clone is reported for some rows only, either as once, few or many, or as a class for expanded clones.

v_gene: TRBV7-6
j_gene: TRBJ2-5
abundance: -
d_gene: TRBD2
CDR3aa: CASSFTSGQKETQYF
CDR3nt: TGTGCCAGCAGCTTCACTAGCGGGCAAAAAGAGACCCAGTACTTC

v_gene: TRBV5-1
j_gene: TRBJ1-2
abundance: -
d_gene: -
CDR3aa: CASSHGQFPYGYTF
CDR3nt: TGCGCCAGCAGCCATGGGCAATTCCCTTATGGCTACACCTTC

v_gene: TRBV7-6
j_gene: TRBJ2-5
abundance: -
d_gene: -
CDR3aa: CASSLLQGLDPLYQETQYF
CDR3nt: TGTGCCAGCAGCCTACTACAGGGCTTAGACCCTTTGTACCAAGAGACCCAGTACTTC

v_gene: TRBV20-1
j_gene: TRBJ2-5
abundance: many
d_gene: TRBD2
CDR3aa: CSAGRGLAGEMAGQETQYF
CDR3nt: TGCAGTGCTGGTAGGGGACTAGCGGGAGAGATGGCAGGTCAAGAGACCCAGTACTTC

v_gene: TRBV7-3
j_gene: TRBJ1-1
abundance: -
d_gene: -
CDR3aa: CASSPDRSSTEAFF
CDR3nt: TGTGCCAGCAGCCCCGACAGATCGAGCACTGAAGCTTTCTTT

v_gene: TRBV6-1
j_gene: TRBJ1-5
abundance: many
d_gene: -
CDR3aa: CASSRRSERLSQHF
CDR3nt: TGTGCCAGCAGTCGTAGGTCCGAGAGGTTGTCCCAGCATTTT

v_gene: TRBV6-1
j_gene: TRBJ1-5
abundance: many
d_gene: -
CDR3aa: CASRNGDSNQPQHF
CDR3nt: TGTGCCAGCAGAAACGGGGACAGCAATCAGCCCCAGCATTTT

v_gene: TRBV4-1
j_gene: TRBJ2-5
abundance: -
d_gene: -
CDR3aa: CASSQDRGGYQETQYF
CDR3nt: TGCGCCAGCAGCCAAGATCGGGGCGGGTACCAAGAGACCCAGTACTTC

v_gene: TRBV5-1
j_gene: TRBJ1-6
abundance: many
d_gene: -
CDR3aa: CASSSDGRSSYNSPLHF
CDR3nt: TGCGCCAGCAGCTCGGACGGGCGGAGCTCCTATAATTCACCCCTCCACTTT

v_gene: TRBV3-1
j_gene: TRBJ2-4
abundance: -
d_gene: TRBD2
CDR3aa: CASSHRLAGAPTKNIQYF
CDR3nt: TGTGCCAGCAGCCATCGGCTAGCGGGGGCACCAACCAAAAACATTCAGTACTTC

v_gene: TRBV5-1
j_gene: TRBJ2-7
abundance: few
d_gene: -
CDR3aa: CASSLVAVGSEQYF
CDR3nt: TGCGCCAGCAGCTTGGTGGCAGTGGGTAGCGAGCAGTACTTC

v_gene: TRBV20-1
j_gene: TRBJ2-7
abundance: many
d_gene: -
CDR3aa: CSAYLRASSNEQYF
CDR3nt: TGCAGTGCTTATCTAAGGGCGAGTTCGAACGAGCAGTACTTC

v_gene: TRBV6-5
j_gene: TRBJ1-3
abundance: many
d_gene: -
CDR3aa: CASSYSSPGTQILSGNTIYF
CDR3nt: TGTGCCAGCAGTTACTCATCCCCCGGGACACAGATCCTCTCTGGAAACACCATATATTTT

v_gene: TRBV24-1
j_gene: TRBJ2-5
abundance: many
d_gene: -
CDR3aa: CATSRGGGETQYF
CDR3nt: TGTGCCACCAGTCGAGGGGGGGGGGAGACCCAGTACTTC

v_gene: TRBV12-3/TRBV12-4
j_gene: TRBJ1-1
abundance: -
d_gene: -
CDR3aa: CAINLNLNTEAFF
CDR3nt: TGTGCCATCAATCTGAACCTGAACACTGAAGCTTTCTTT

v_gene: TRBV2
j_gene: TRBJ1-6
abundance: many
d_gene: TRBD1
CDR3aa: CASRGQGARSPLHF
CDR3nt: TGTGCCAGCAGGGGCCAGGGGGCGCGTTCACCCCTCCACTTT

v_gene: TRBV6-4
j_gene: TRBJ2-7
abundance: many
d_gene: TRBD1
CDR3aa: CASNGQGGEQYF
CDR3nt: TGTGCCAGCAACGGACAGGGCGGGGAGCAGTACTTC

v_gene: TRBV29-1
j_gene: TRBJ2-3
abundance: many
d_gene: -
CDR3aa: CSVEGQGLALTDTQYF
CDR3nt: TGCAGCGTTGAAGGCCAGGGGCTAGCTTTGACAGATACGCAGTATTTT

v_gene: TRBV12-3/TRBV12-4
j_gene: TRBJ1-5
abundance: many
d_gene: -
CDR3aa: CASSPNFGDNQPQHF
CDR3nt: TGTGCCAGCAGTCCCAACTTTGGAGACAATCAGCCCCAGCATTTT

v_gene: TRBV7-9
j_gene: TRBJ2-7
abundance: many
d_gene: -
CDR3aa: CASSLVLGRTPEQYF
CDR3nt: TGTGCCAGCAGCTTAGTTCTGGGTAGAACCCCCGAGCAGTACTTC

v_gene: TRBV28
j_gene: TRBJ1-3
abundance: many
d_gene: TRBD1
CDR3aa: CASRPNRGGNTIYF
CDR3nt: TGTGCCAGCAGACCGAACAGGGGTGGAAACACCATATATTTT

v_gene: TRBV12-3/TRBV12-4
j_gene: TRBJ1-1
abundance: many
d_gene: -
CDR3aa: CASSPTPRNTEAFF
CDR3nt: TGTGCCAGCAGTCCGACACCACGAAACACTGAAGCTTTCTTT

v_gene: TRBV27
j_gene: TRBJ2-5
abundance: many
d_gene: TRBD1
CDR3aa: CASSPQTGYEETQYF
CDR3nt: TGTGCCAGCAGTCCCCAGACAGGGTACGAAGAGACCCAGTACTTC

v_gene: TRBV12-3/TRBV12-4
j_gene: TRBJ2-5
abundance: many
d_gene: TRBD1
CDR3aa: CASRQDRGRETQYF
CDR3nt: TGTGCCAGCAGACAGGACAGGGGGCGTGAGACCCAGTACTTC

v_gene: TRBV13
j_gene: TRBJ1-1
abundance: many
d_gene: -
CDR3aa: CASSLDGRVPAFF
CDR3nt: TGTGCCAGCAGCTTAGATGGAAGGGTTCCGGCTTTCTTT

v_gene: TRBV5-1
j_gene: TRBJ2-7
abundance: many
d_gene: -
CDR3aa: CASSLGQDGYEQYF
CDR3nt: TGCGCCAGCAGCTTGGGCCAGGACGGCTACGAGCAGTACTTC

v_gene: TRBV6-5
j_gene: TRBJ1-5
abundance: many
d_gene: -
CDR3aa: CASSSRSSRGGNQPQHF
CDR3nt: TGTGCCAGCAGTTCAAGAAGCTCGAGGGGGGGCAATCAGCCCCAGCATTTT

v_gene: TRBV20-1
j_gene: TRBJ2-5
abundance: many
d_gene: -
CDR3aa: CSAPDSQETQYF
CDR3nt: TGCAGTGCCCCCGACTCGCAAGAGACCCAGTACTTC

v_gene: TRBV20-1
j_gene: TRBJ2-4
abundance: many
d_gene: -
CDR3aa: CSARELGREENIKYF
CDR3nt: TGCAGTGCTAGAGAGTTGGGGCGCGAGGAAAACATTAAGTACTTC

v_gene: TRBV6-5
j_gene: TRBJ2-7
abundance: many
d_gene: -
CDR3aa: CASSTTGFGAYEQYF
CDR3nt: TGTGCCAGCAGCACCACAGGGTTTGGGGCCTACGAGCAGTACTTC

v_gene: TRBV12-3/TRBV12-4
j_gene: TRBJ2-7
abundance: many
d_gene: TRBD1
CDR3aa: CASGQGAYEQYF
CDR3nt: TGTGCCTCAGGACAGGGGGCTTATGAGCAGTACTTC

v_gene: TRBV20-1
j_gene: TRBJ1-1
abundance: many
d_gene: -
CDR3aa: CSARRSGRTNTEAFF
CDR3nt: TGCAGTGCAAGAAGATCTGGACGAACGAACACTGAAGCTTTCTTT

v_gene: TRBV11-2
j_gene: TRBJ1-1
abundance: many
d_gene: TRBD1
CDR3aa: CASSFTGAPMNTEAFF
CDR3nt: TGTGCCAGCAGCTTTACAGGGGCTCCTATGAACACTGAAGCTTTCTTT

v_gene: TRBV20-1
j_gene: TRBJ1-2
abundance: many
d_gene: -
CDR3aa: CSARVLDRNYGYTF
CDR3nt: TGCAGTGCTAGAGTACTTGACAGGAACTATGGCTACACCTTC

v_gene: TRBV6-1
j_gene: TRBJ1-5
abundance: many
d_gene: -
CDR3aa: CASTRGGTQPQHF
CDR3nt: TGTGCCAGCACCCGCGGGGGGACTCAGCCCCAGCATTTT

v_gene: TRBV7-3
j_gene: TRBJ1-2
abundance: -
d_gene: -
CDR3aa: CASSLTVTGAGLLYGYTF
CDR3nt: TGTGCCAGCAGCTTAACGGTGACCGGAGCAGGGCTTTTATATGGCTACACCTTC

v_gene: TRBV6-2/TRBV6-3
j_gene: TRBJ2-7
abundance: many
d_gene: -
CDR3aa: CASSYRAGPETYEQYF
CDR3nt: TGTGCCAGCAGTTACCGAGCGGGTCCTGAGACCTACGAGCAGTACTTC

v_gene: TRBV6-1
j_gene: TRBJ1-1
abundance: many
d_gene: -
CDR3aa: CASSEGTLRSEAFF
CDR3nt: TGTGCCAGCAGTGAAGGGACTCTTCGTTCTGAAGCTTTCTTT

v_gene: TRBV29-1
j_gene: TRBJ1-2
abundance: many
d_gene: -
CDR3aa: CSVEFGQLFTF
CDR3nt: TGCAGCGTTGAGTTCGGCCAGTTATTCACCTTC

v_gene: TRBV2
j_gene: TRBJ1-5
abundance: few
d_gene: TRBD1
CDR3aa: CASSDTGQQNLYSNQPQHF
CDR3nt: TGTGCCAGCAGTGATACGGGACAGCAAAACTTATATAGCAATCAGCCCCAGCATTTT

v_gene: TRBV7-9
j_gene: TRBJ1-2
abundance: -
d_gene: -
CDR3aa: CASSTGERANYGYTF
CDR3nt: TGTGCCAGCAGCACCGGGGAGCGAGCTAACTATGGCTACACCTTC

v_gene: TRBV30
j_gene: TRBJ2-5
abundance: few
d_gene: TRBD2
CDR3aa: CAWTTRTSGRGTTQYF
CDR3nt: TGTGCCTGGACCACCCGGACTAGCGGGAGAGGGACGACCCAGTACTTC

v_gene: TRBV28
j_gene: TRBJ2-7
abundance: -
d_gene: TRBD1
CDR3aa: CASSSDRGTTYEQYF
CDR3nt: TGTGCCAGCAGCTCAGACAGGGGAACAACTTACGAGCAGTACTTC

v_gene: TRBV6-1
j_gene: TRBJ1-2
abundance: many
d_gene: -
CDR3aa: CASTLPPKGYTF
CDR3nt: TGTGCCAGCACCCTTCCGCCCAAGGGCTACACCTTC

v_gene: TRBV19
j_gene: TRBJ2-7
abundance: once
d_gene: -
CDR3aa: CASSISRGSYEQYF
CDR3nt: TGTGCCAGTAGTATTTCCAGGGGCTCCTACGAGCAGTACTTC

v_gene: TRBV6-1
j_gene: TRBJ1-2
abundance: -
d_gene: -
CDR3aa: CASRSIPGPGDYGYTF
CDR3nt: TGTGCCAGCAGATCGATTCCGGGACCGGGGGACTATGGCTACACCTTC

v_gene: TRBV7-2
j_gene: TRBJ2-7
abundance: -
d_gene: -
CDR3aa: CASSERTGTRIEQYF
CDR3nt: TGTGCCAGCAGCGAAAGAACAGGGACACGGATCGAGCAGTACTTC

v_gene: TRBV7-8
j_gene: TRBJ2-2
abundance: many
d_gene: TRBD2
CDR3aa: CASSARGSENTGELFF
CDR3nt: TGTGCCAGCAGCGCCCGCGGGAGCGAGAACACCGGGGAGCTGTTTTTT